This passage covers 4 T cell receptor beta chains from one sample sequenced in a study of T cells after yellow fever vaccination. TCRdb called the 5' RACE reads again in MiXCR, with one record for every CDR3 protein. Here the sample spans about 340,000 distinct CDR3 sequences, under 15% being singletons. Material: CD4+ T cells sorted from PBMCs, obtained 15 days after the yellow fever booster vaccination. Every receptor here comes from a man between 18 and 29 years old who received the YFV17D yellow fever vaccine.

In its sample, this clonotype was seen many times. The rearrangement links TRBV6-5 to TRBJ1-3; the D gene is possibly TRBD1 (5 bases). The length of the CDR3 is 16 residues. V was trimmed by 2 bases and J by 0 bases, leaving 11 bases between them. Germline CDR1 is MNHEY and CDR2 is SVGAGI. In DNA, the CDR3 is TGTGCCAGCAGTTACGATGGACACTCCTCTGGAAACACCATATATTTT. It yields the protein CASSYDGHSSGNTIYF.

This clonotype was seen a few times. This chain uses TRBV12-3 or TRBV12-4 with TRBJ2-2, with D unresolved. V lost 7 bases, J lost 7 bases, and 10 bases lay in between. The CDR3 is made up of 12 amino acids. The CDR3 nucleotides read TGTGCCAGCACTCCCAATGTCGGGGAGCTGTTTTTT. Protein sequence: CASTPNVGELFF.

In this sample, this clonotype turned up many times. V and J are TRBV7-9 and TRBJ2-7; 9 nucleotides align to TRBD1. V was pared by 2 bases and J by 9 bases, with 5 bases of the junction left unmatched. Germline CDR1 and CDR2: SEHNR and FQNEAQ (reference sequence). The CDR3 is 13 amino acids. The CDR3 is CASSLSGQGRQYV. CDR3 sequence (DNA): TGTGCCAGCAGCTTATCGGGACAGGGACGGCAGTACGTC.

In its sample, this clonotype was seen a few times. This rearrangement joins TRBV29-1 to TRBJ1-1, with a possible D match to TRBD1 (6 bases). V dropped 6 bases and J dropped 4 bases, with 21 bases sitting between them. The CDR3 consists of 15 residues. The germline V gene has CDR1 SQVTM and CDR2 ANQGSEA. CDR3 bases: TGCAGCGTGGCAAGAGGGCCAGGGGCGAGCACTGAAGCTTTCTTT. This sequence encodes CSVARGPGASTEAFF. Supplemented by reference TRBV29-1 and TRBJ1-1, the full variable domain reads SAVISQKPSRDICQRGTSLTIQCQVDSQVTMMFWYRQQPGQSLTLIATANQGSEATYESGFVIDKFPISRPNLTFSTLTVSNMSPEDSSIYLCSVARGPGASTEAFFGQGTRLTVV.